This T cell receptor (beta chain) was found in a study of blood T cells in healthy people across ages. Study-level results: TCR beta diversity per million T cells fell roughly linearly with age.

It was with a sample-barcoded 5' primer and a J-beta primer mix that a second PCR of roughly 6 to 12 cycles was run. Every molecule of cDNA carried a tag from a template-switch adaptor with 12 random nucleotides. In TCRdb, the 5' RACE reads were re-called with MiXCR into one record per CDR3 protein. The data contain around 800,000 distinct CDR3 sequences, 60% to 80% of them singletons. The CDR3 sequence is 19 residues long. CDR1 is SGHAT, CDR2 FQNNGV, per germline. Trimming removed 1 base from V and 0 bases from J; junction bases left unmatched: 14. As concerns this clonotype: Antigen: not known.

V usage is TRBV11-2 and J usage is TRBJ2-5, with 7 bases that match TRBD1. The origin of this receptor is a young man in good health. Sequences were obtained from blood. The CDR3 reads CASSLVVESWGTDQETQYF. DNA for the CDR3: TGTGCCAGCAGCTTAGTCGTTGAAAGTTGGGGGACAGACCAAGAGACCCAGTACTTC.